The source of this T cell receptor (beta chain) is a study of blood T cell repertoires in COVID-19. Study-wide context: Researchers got acute and convalescent COVID-19 samples from the United States, Italy and Spain. T cells, B-cell-depleted T cells, or PBMCs supplied cDNA or gDNA.

As handled by the study authors: Estimated nucleated cell counts came from reference gene primer amplification. The table came from immunoSEQ multiplex PCR; TCRdb's copy has only in-frame clones and leaves some out. The DNA was the basis for D and trimming; V, J and clone size are from that table. The sample holds about 15,000 clones, roughly 91% seen once. The CDR3 is 15 residues long. CDR1 and CDR2 (germline): MNHEY, SMNVEV (reference sequence). Unmatched junction bases numbered 11, after V lost 3 bases and J lost 7 bases. The source material was peripheral blood. This receptor was identified in a woman aged 70-85 years in a cohort sampled during active or convalescent COVID-19. The chain employs TRBV27 and TRBJ1-2; 7 nucleotides agree with TRBD1. The chain's CDR3 is CASSFLTTGEGGYTF. CDR3 coding DNA: TGTGCCAGCAGTTTTCTCACAACAGGGGAAGGTGGCTACACCTTC.